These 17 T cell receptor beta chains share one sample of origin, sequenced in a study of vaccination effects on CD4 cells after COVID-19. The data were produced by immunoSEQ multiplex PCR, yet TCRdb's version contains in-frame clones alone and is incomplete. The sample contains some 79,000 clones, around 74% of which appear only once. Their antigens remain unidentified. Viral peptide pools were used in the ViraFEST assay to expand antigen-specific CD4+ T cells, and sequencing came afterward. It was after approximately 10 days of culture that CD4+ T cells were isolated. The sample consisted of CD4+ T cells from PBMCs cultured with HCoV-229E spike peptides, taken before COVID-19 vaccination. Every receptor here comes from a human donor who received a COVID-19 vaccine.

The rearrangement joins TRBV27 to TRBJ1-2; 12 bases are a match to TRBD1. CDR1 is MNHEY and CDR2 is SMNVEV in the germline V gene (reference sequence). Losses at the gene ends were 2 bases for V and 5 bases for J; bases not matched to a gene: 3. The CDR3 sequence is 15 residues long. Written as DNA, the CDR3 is TGTGCCAGCAGTTTAGGGACAGGGGGCTGGTATGGCTACACCTTC. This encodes CASSLGTGGWYGYTF.

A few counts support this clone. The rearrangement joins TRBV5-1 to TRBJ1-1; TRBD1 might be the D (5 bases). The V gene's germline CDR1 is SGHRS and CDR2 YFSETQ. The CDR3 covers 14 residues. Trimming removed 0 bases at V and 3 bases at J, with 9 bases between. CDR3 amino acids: CASSLVEGDTEAFF. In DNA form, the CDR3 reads TGCGCCAGCAGCTTGGTTGAAGGGGACACTGAAGCTTTCTTT.

CDR3: CASSLKSASSTEAFF. The CDR3 DNA sequence: TGTGCCAGCAGCTTGAAATCGGCGAGTAGCACTGAAGCTTTCTTT. This chain joins TRBV5-4 and TRBJ1-1; D is unresolved. V was cut by 1 base and J by 4 bases, with 14 bases left in between. CDR3 length: 15 residues. Germline CDR1 reads SGHNT; CDR2 reads YYREEE (reference sequence).

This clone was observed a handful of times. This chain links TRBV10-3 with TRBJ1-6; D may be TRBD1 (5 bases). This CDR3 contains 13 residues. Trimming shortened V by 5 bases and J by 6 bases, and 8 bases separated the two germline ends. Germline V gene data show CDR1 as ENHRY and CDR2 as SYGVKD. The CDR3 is CAISRQINSPLHF. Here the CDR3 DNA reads TGTGCCATCAGTCGACAGATTAATTCACCCCTCCACTTT.

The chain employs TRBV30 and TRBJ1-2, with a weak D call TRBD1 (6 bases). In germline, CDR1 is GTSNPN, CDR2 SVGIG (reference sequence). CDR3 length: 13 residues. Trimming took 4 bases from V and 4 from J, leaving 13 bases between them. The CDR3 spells CAWTRGAGYGYTF. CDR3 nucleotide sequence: TGTGCCTGGACCCGGGGGGCCGGCTATGGCTACACCTTC.

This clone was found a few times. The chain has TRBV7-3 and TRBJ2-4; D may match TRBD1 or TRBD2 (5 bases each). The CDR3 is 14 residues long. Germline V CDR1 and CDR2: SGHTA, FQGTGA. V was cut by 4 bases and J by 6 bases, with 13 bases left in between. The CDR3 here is CASSSPGALNIQYF. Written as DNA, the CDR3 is TGTGCCAGCAGCTCGCCCGGGGCGTTAAACATTCAGTACTTC.

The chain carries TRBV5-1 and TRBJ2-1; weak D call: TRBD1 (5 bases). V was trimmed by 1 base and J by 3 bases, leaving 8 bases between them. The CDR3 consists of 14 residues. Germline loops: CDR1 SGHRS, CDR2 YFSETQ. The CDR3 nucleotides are TGCGCCAGCAGCTTGCTTGACAGCTACAATGAGCAGTTCTTC. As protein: CASSLLDSYNEQFF.

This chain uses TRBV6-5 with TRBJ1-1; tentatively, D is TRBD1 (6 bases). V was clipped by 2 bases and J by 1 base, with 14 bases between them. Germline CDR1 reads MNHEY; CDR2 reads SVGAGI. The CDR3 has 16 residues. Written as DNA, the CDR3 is TGTGCCAGCAGTTACGGCGGGGGGCGCCGGAACACTGAAGCTTTCTTT. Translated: CASSYGGGRRNTEAFF.

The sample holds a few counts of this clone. The DNA for the CDR3 is TGTGCCAGCAGTGAACTGGCTCTAAGCAATCAGCCCCAGCATTTT. Protein sequence: CASSELALSNQPQHF. This chain uses TRBV2 with TRBJ1-5; D not certain. Trimming pared 2 bases from V and 1 base from J, leaving 9 bases between. The CDR3 extends over 15 amino acids. Germline V gives CDR1 SNHLY, CDR2 FYNNEI.

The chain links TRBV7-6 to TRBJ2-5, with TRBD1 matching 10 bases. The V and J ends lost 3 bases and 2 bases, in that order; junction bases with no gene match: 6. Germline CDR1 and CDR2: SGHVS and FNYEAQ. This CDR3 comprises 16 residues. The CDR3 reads CASSFLGQGGQETQYF. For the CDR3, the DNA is TGTGCCAGCAGCTTCCTCGGACAGGGGGGTCAAGAGACCCAGTACTTC.

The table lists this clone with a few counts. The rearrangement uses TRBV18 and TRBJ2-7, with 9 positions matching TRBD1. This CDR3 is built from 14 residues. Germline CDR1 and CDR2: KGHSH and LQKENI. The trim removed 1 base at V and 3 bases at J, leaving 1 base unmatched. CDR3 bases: TGTGCCAGCTCACCACGGACAGGGGACTACGAGCAGTACGTC. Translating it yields CASSPRTGDYEQYV.

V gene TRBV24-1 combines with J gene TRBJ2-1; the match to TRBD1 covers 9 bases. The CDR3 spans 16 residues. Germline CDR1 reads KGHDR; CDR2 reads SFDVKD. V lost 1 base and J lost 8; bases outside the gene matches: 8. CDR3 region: CATSDLSDRGRDEQFF. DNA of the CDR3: TGTGCCACCAGTGATTTATCGGACAGGGGAAGGGATGAGCAGTTCTTC.

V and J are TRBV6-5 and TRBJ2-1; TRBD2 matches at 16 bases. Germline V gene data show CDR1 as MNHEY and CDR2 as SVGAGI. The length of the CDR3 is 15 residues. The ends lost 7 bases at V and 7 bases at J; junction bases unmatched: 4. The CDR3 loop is CASIPGLAGGNEQFF. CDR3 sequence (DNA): TGTGCCAGCATTCCGGGACTAGCGGGGGGGAATGAGCAGTTCTTC.

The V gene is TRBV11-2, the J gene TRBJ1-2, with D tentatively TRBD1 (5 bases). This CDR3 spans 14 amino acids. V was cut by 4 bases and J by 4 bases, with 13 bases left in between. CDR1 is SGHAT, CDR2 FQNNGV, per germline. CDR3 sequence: CASSYYGTVYGYTF. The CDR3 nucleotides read TGTGCCAGCAGCTACTACGGGACGGTCTATGGCTACACCTTC.

CDR3 DNA sequence: TGTGCCAGCAGCCCTTCCCGGACAGGGTTGTTGGCTTTCTTT. Translation: CASSPSRTGLLAFF. V and J are TRBV7-2 and TRBJ1-1; TRBD1 matches at 8 bases. V dropped 5 bases and J dropped 11; count of bases not matched to a gene: 13. This CDR3 contains 14 residues. CDR1 and CDR2 from the germline V gene are SGHTA and FQGNSA.

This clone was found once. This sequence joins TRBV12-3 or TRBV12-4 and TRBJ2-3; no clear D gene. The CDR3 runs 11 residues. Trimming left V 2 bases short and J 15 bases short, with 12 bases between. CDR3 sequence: CASSLRGRSYF. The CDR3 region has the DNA TGTGCCAGCAGTTTAAGAGGCCGCAGTTATTTT.

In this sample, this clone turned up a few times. CDR3 DNA sequence: TGCGCCAGCAAGGGTTGGGAAAATGAGCAGTTCTTC. Its protein is CASKGWENEQFF. The chain links TRBV4-1 to TRBJ2-1; D ambiguous. The CDR3 is 12 amino acids. The germline V gene has CDR1 MGHRA and CDR2 YSYEKL. V was trimmed by 7 bases and J by 7 bases, leaving 11 bases between them.